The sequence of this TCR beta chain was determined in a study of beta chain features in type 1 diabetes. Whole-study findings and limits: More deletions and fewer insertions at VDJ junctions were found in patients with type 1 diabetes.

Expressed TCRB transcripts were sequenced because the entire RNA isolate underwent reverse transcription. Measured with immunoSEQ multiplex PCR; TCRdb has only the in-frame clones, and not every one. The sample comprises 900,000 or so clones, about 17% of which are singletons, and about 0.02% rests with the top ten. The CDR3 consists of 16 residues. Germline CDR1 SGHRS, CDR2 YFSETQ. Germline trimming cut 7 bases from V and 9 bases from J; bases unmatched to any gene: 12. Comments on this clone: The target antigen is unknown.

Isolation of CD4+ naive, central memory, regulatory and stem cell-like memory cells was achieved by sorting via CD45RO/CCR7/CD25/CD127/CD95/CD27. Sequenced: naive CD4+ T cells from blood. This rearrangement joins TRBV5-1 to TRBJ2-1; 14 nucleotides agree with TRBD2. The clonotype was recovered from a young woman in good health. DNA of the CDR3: TGCGCCAGCCGGAGCCGGGGACTAGCGGGAGTGGGTGAGCAGTTCTTC. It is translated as CASRSRGLAGVGEQFF. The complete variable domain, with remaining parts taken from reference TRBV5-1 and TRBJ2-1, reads KAGVTQTPRYLIKTRGQQVTLSCSPISGHRSVSWYQQTPGQGLQFLFEYFSETQRNKGNFPGRFSGRQFSNSRSEMNVSTLELGDSALYLCASRSRGLAGVGEQFFGPGTRLTVL.